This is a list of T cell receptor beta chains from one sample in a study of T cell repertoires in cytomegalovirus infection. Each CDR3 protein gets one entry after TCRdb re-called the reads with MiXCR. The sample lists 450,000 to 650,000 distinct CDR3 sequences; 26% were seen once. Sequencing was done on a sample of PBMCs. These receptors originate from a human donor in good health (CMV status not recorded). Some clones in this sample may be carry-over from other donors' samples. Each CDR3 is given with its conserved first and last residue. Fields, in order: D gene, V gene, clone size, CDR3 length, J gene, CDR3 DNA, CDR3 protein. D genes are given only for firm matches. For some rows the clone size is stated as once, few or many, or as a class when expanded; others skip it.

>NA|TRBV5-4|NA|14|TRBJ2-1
TGTGCCAGCAGCTTGGGGGCCGCCGGGCATGAGCAGTTCTTC
CASSLGAAGHEQFF
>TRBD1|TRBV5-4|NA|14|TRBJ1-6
TGTGCCAGTCACCGGGACAGCTATAATTCACCCCTCCACTTT
CASHRDSYNSPLHF
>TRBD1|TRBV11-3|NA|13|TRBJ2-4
TGTGCCAGCAGCGCTCCGGGACAGAGAATTCAGTACTTC
CASSAPGQRIQYF
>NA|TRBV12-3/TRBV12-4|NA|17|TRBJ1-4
TGTGCCAGCAGCCGGGACACCGAATCTGCAACTAATGAAAAACTGTTTTTT
CASSRDTESATNEKLFF
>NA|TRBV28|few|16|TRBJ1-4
TGTGCCAGCAGTTTTCAACTTCAGGGCTCTAATGAAAAACTGTTTTTT
CASSFQLQGSNEKLFF
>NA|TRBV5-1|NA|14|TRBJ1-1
TGCGCCAGCAGCCCGGAATGGGGGTCGAGGGAAGCTTTCTTT
CASSPEWGSREAFF
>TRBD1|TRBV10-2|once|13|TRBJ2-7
TGCGCCAGTGAACCGGGACAGGGACACGAGCAGTACTTC
CASEPGQGHEQYF
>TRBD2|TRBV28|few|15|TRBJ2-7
TGTGCCAGCAGTTGGCGTGCGGGAGAGGGTTACGAGCAGTACTTC
CASSWRAGEGYEQYF
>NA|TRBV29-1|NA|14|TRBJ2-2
TGCAGCGTTGCGAGGGGCGTATCCACCGGGGAGCTGTTTTTT
CSVARGVSTGELFF
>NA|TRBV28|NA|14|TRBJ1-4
TGTGCCAGCACCACCGGGGCTCGGGATGAAAAACTGTTTTTT
CASTTGARDEKLFF
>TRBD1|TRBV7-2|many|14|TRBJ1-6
TGTGCCAGCAGCTCGGGACAGTCTAATTCACCCCTCCACTTT
CASSSGQSNSPLHF
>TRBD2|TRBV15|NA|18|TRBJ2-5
TGTGCCACCAGCAGAGATATAGCTAGCGGGAGATCTGGAGAGACCCAGTACTTC
CATSRDIASGRSGETQYF
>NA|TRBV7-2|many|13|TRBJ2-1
TGTGCCAGCAGCTTAGCCGACTTCTATGAGCAGTTCTTC
CASSLADFYEQFF
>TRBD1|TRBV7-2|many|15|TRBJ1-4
TGTGCCAGCAGCCGGGACAGGGGCTGGAATGAAAAACTGTTTTTT
CASSRDRGWNEKLFF